Listed below are T cell receptor beta chains from one sample, sequenced in a study of T cells after yellow fever vaccination. MiXCR was run by TCRdb on the 5' RACE reads, yielding one entry per CDR3 protein. In the table there are 250,000 or so distinct CDR3 sequences, less than 9% of which are singletons. The sample consisted of CD4+ T cells sorted from PBMCs, taken 15 days after the yellow fever booster vaccination. The receptors originated from a man aged 25-45 years who received the YFV17D yellow fever vaccine. Each CDR3 is given with its conserved first and last residue. A D gene is named only where the DNA matches it firmly. Size is omitted from some rows. Given values are once, few, many or a class for expanded clones.

>TRBD2|.|TRBJ2-2|TRBV7-9
TGTGCCAGCAGCCCTAGGGGACTAGCGGAATACACCGGGGAGCTGTTTTTT
CASSPRGLAEYTGELFF
>TRBD2|many|TRBJ2-7|TRBV6-2/TRBV6-3
TGTGCCAGCAGTCACACCCGAGCGGGAAGTGCGGACGAGCAGTACTTC
CASSHTRAGSADEQYF
>TRBD1|few|TRBJ1-1|TRBV2
TGTGCCAGCACCCAGGACAGGCTGAACACTGAAGCTTTCTTT
CASTQDRLNTEAFF
>.|few|TRBJ2-7|TRBV11-2
TGTGCCAGCAGCCTCCGTGGGGGAGTCTACGAGCAGTACTTC
CASSLRGGVYEQYF
>.|many|TRBJ2-3|TRBV10-3
TGTGCCATCAGCCCCCGACCGGATACGCAGTATTTT
CAISPRPDTQYF
>TRBD2|few|TRBJ2-2|TRBV7-2
TGCTGTAGCGGGAGGGCCGGCGGGGAGCTGTTTTTT
CCSGRAGGELFF
>.|.|TRBJ2-3|TRBV18
TGTGCCAGCTCACCACCGCTGGGCCGAGATACGCAGTATTTT
CASSPPLGRDTQYF
>.|.|TRBJ2-2|TRBV20-1
TGCAGTGCTCGCCCACGGTTCACCGGGGAGCTGTTTTTT
CSARPRFTGELFF
>.|.|TRBJ2-7|TRBV28
TGTGCCAGCATTCCTTCCGGGACGCAGCTTTACGAGCAGTACTTC
CASIPSGTQLYEQYF
>TRBD1|few|TRBJ2-5|TRBV5-1
TGCGCCAGCAGCTTGACAGGGGGCGAAGAGACCCAGTACTTC
CASSLTGGEETQYF
>TRBD2|many|TRBJ2-3|TRBV7-8
TGTGCCAGCAGCTCAAAGACGGGACTAGCGGGATACACAGATACGCAGTATTTT
CASSSKTGLAGYTDTQYF
>.|.|TRBJ2-7|TRBV6-2/TRBV6-3
TGTGCCAGCACTGGACAGCGCTCCTACGAGCAGTACTTC
CASTGQRSYEQYF
>.|many|TRBJ2-3|TRBV5-5
TGTGCCAGCTTACGATTTACTAGCACAGATACGCAGTATTTT
CASLRFTSTDTQYF
>.|few|TRBJ2-5|TRBV7-2
TGTGCCAGCAGCCTCACCCCCGGGCAACAGTACTTC
CASSLTPGQQYF
>.|few|TRBJ1-2|TRBV20-1
TGCAGTGCTAGAGATCCGACCAGCAGGAGCTACACCTTC
CSARDPTSRSYTF
>TRBD2|.|TRBJ2-5|TRBV5-1
TGCGCCAGCAGCTTGTTGCGGGAGGGGCCTCCACAAGAGACCCAGTACTTC
CASSLLREGPPQETQYF
>TRBD2|.|TRBJ2-2|TRBV5-1
TGCGCCAGCAGCTTGAAACTAGCGAGCCACACCGGGGAGCTGTTTTTT
CASSLKLASHTGELFF
>.|few|TRBJ2-2|TRBV7-9
TGTGCCAGCAGAAACGGGATCGGGGAGCTGTTTTTT
CASRNGIGELFF
>TRBD2|.|TRBJ2-7|TRBV7-9
TGTGCCAGCAGCCCTAGCGGGAAGGAGGTCGAGCAGTACTTC
CASSPSGKEVEQYF
>.|many|TRBJ2-7|TRBV29-1
TGCAGCGCGATGAAAGGTAGGGCCTACGAGCAGTACTTC
CSAMKGRAYEQYF
>.|.|TRBJ2-2|TRBV20-1
TGCAGTGCTAGAGATAGGAGCACCGGGGAGCTGTTTTTT
CSARDRSTGELFF
>.|many|TRBJ2-5|TRBV10-1
TGCGCCAGCAGTGTGGAGCTCCAAGAGACCCAGTACTTC
CASSVELQETQYF
>.|.|TRBJ2-4|TRBV20-1
TGCAGTGCTCCAAGATCACAGGCAGCGTCTTGGTACTTC
CSAPRSQAASWYF
>.|few|TRBJ2-6|TRBV4-3
TGCGCCAGCAGCCAAGCCGTATCTGGGGCCAACGTCCTGACTTTC
CASSQAVSGANVLTF
>.|few|TRBJ2-3|TRBV7-2
TGTGCCAGCAGCAACCTTGGTGGTTACCTAGCACCCCCTGGAACAGATACGCAGTATTTT
CASSNLGGYLAPPGTDTQYF
>.|many|TRBJ2-7|TRBV20-1
TGCAGTGCTAGAGAGACCAGTACCTACGAGCAGTACTTC
CSARETSTYEQYF
>TRBD1|many|TRBJ2-1|TRBV3-1
TGTGCCAGCAGCCCCCAGGGACAGGGGTACAATGAGCAGTTCTTC
CASSPQGQGYNEQFF
>.|few|TRBJ1-4|TRBV18
TGTGCCAGCTCACCGCACTATACAGTCCGCGGAACTGAAAAACTGTTTTTT
CASSPHYTVRGTEKLFF